These 6 T cell receptor beta chains were all obtained from the same sample, sequenced in a study of B cell selection in AIRE deficiency. Conventional CD4 T cells were sorted as CD4+CD127+ cells. The assay was immunoSEQ multiplex PCR, and TCRdb's table has in-frame clones only and misses some. The sample records some 25,000 clones, about 95% being singletons. The specimen was CD4+CD127+ conventional T cells sorted from PBMCs. The receptors come from a human donor in good health.

This clone showed up just once. The chain carries TRBV5-4 and TRBJ2-2; D assignment may be TRBD1 or TRBD2 (5 bases each). CDR1 is SGHNT and CDR2 is YYREEE in the germline V gene (reference sequence). The CDR3 runs 16 residues. Trimming cost V 6 bases and J 7 bases, with 22 bases left between them. CDR3 bases: TGTGCCAGCACCACAGGCGGGCGGGTGCTCGGCGGGGAGCTGTTTTTT. Amino acid sequence: CASTTGGRVLGGELFF.

The rearrangement uses TRBV20-1 and TRBJ2-7; the match to TRBD2 covers 9 bases. The CDR3 runs 11 residues. The germline CDR1 and CDR2 sequences are DFQATT and SNEGSKA (reference sequence). Germline trimming cut 7 bases from V and 7 bases from J; bases unmatched to any gene: 5. CDR3 in amino acids: CSVAGVGEQYF. The DNA for the CDR3 is TGCAGTGTAGCGGGGGTAGGGGAGCAGTACTTC.

On this clone: This specimen includes other DNA sequences encoding the same CDR3. The V and J genes are TRBV19 and TRBJ2-2, with a tentative D call TRBD1 (6 bases). The CDR3 runs to 15 residues. CDR1 LNHDA and CDR2 SQIVND come from the germline V gene (reference sequence). The V and J ends lost 6 bases and 5 bases respectively, with 16 bases between them. The CDR3 spells CASRDQGRSTGELFF. The CDR3 bases are TGTGCCAGTAGGGACCAGGGGCGGAGTACCGGGGAGCTGTTTTTT.

This rearrangement joins TRBV5-5 to TRBJ1-5, with unresolved D. Germline V gene data show CDR1 as SGHKS and CDR2 as YYEKEE (reference sequence). The CDR3 runs 13 residues. V was pared by 3 bases and J by 4 bases, with 8 bases between. In DNA form, the CDR3 reads TGTGCCAGCAGCTCGACGGGGAATCAGCCCCAGCATTTT. It translates to CASSSTGNQPQHF.

J is TRBJ2-7 and V is TRBV6-5; D not resolved. Deletions cut 5 bases from V and 4 bases from J, with 9 bases between. The CDR3 is 12 residues long. The V gene's germline CDR1 is MNHEY and CDR2 SVGAGI. The CDR3 loop is CASSQDPYEQYF. CDR3 sequence (DNA): TGTGCCAGCAGTCAGGACCCTTACGAGCAGTACTTC.

The chain joins TRBV9 to TRBJ2-7, with 8 bases identical to TRBD1. CDR1 and CDR2 (germline): SGDLS, YYNGEE. V lost 4 bases, J lost 6 bases, and 3 bases stayed unmatched. CDR3 length equals 12 residues. CDR3 residues: CASSFTGGEQYF. In DNA, the CDR3 is TGTGCCAGCAGCTTTACAGGGGGCGAGCAGTACTTC.